Listed here is a single TCR beta chain. Its antigen is still unknown. V lost 3 bases to trimming and J lost 7 bases; unmatched junction nucleotides: 7. The CDR3 is 14 amino acids. Germline assignment: CDR1 SGHAT and CDR2 FQNNGV. TCR templates, roughly 10^5 per sample, were assayed. Using immunoSEQ multiplex PCR, the repertoire was profiled, and TCRdb retains in-frame clones only, with some absent. The sample lists fewer than 110,000 clones, 92% occurring once. The source of the sample is a study of siplizumab effects on memory and regulatory T cells. Study-level points and caveats: Roughly 75-95% of dividing CD4+ or CD8+ clones were without an attributable naive or memory phenotype. The suppressive capacity of proliferating Tregs from siplizumab cultures remained unconfirmed. Most alloreactive clones went unmapped to unstimulated subsets; only a minor fraction mapped.

The chain combines TRBV11-2 with TRBJ2-7, with TRBD2 matching over 9 bases. Sequencing was performed on non-Treg CD4+ T cells sorted from blood. The receptor's source is a human donor in good health. DNA of the CDR3: TGTGCCAGCAGCTTTGAGACTAGCGGCCGGGAGCAGTACTTC. Protein sequence: CASSFETSGREQYF.